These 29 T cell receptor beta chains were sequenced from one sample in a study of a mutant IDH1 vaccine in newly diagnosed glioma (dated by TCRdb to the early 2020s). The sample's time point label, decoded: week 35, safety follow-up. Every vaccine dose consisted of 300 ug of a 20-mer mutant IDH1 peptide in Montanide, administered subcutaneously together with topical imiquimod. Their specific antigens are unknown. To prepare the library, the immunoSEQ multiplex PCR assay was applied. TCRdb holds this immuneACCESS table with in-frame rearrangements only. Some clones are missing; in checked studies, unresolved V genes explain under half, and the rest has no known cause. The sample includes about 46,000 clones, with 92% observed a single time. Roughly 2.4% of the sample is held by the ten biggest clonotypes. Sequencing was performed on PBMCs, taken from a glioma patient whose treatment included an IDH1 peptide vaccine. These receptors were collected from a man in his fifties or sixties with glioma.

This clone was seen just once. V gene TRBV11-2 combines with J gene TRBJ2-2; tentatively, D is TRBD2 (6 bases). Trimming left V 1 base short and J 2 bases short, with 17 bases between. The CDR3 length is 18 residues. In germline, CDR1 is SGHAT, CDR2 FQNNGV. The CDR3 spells CASSLVAVGGSNTGELFF. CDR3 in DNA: TGTGCCAGCAGCTTAGTAGCGGTCGGAGGGAGTAACACCGGGGAGCTGTTTTTT.

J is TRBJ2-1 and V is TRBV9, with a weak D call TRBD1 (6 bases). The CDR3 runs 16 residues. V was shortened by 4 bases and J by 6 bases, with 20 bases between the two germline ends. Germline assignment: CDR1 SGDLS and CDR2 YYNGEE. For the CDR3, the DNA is TGTGCCAGCAGCTCCCACCCACAAGGGGGATCCAATGAGCAGTTCTTC. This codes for CASSSHPQGGSNEQFF.

CDR3 coding DNA: TGTGCCAGCAGTTCCCCCGGGGCCCCGAACACCGGGGAGCTGTTTTTT. The encoded protein is CASSSPGAPNTGELFF. The gene calls are TRBV28 and TRBJ2-2; either TRBD1 or TRBD2 may supply D (5 bases each). V lost 4 bases and J 0 bases, leaving 12 bases between the germline ends. Looked up from germline, CDR1 is MDHEN and CDR2 is SYDVKM. The CDR3 totals 16 residues.

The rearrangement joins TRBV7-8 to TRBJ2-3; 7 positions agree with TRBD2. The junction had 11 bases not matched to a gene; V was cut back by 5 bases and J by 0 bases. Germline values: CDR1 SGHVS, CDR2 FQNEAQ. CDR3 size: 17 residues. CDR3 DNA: TGTGCCAGCAGCCGCTCGGGGGGAACCATTAGCACAGATACGCAGTATTTT. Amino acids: CASSRSGGTISTDTQYF.

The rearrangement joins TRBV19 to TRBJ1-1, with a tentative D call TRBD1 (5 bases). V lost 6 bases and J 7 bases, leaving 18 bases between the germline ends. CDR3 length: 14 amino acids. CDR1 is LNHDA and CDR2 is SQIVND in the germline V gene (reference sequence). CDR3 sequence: CASRESGRSNEAFF. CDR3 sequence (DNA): TGTGCCAGTAGGGAATCAGGGAGATCTAATGAAGCTTTCTTT. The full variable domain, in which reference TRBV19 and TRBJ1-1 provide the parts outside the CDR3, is DGGITQSPKYLFRKEGQNVTLSCEQNLNHDAMYWYRQDPGQGLRLIYYSQIVNDFQKGDIAEGYSVSREKKESFPLTVTSAQKNPTAFYLCASRESGRSNEAFFGQGTRLTVV.

The CDR3 DNA is TGTGCCAGCTCACCAGGGGCACTATTTCGGGAGCAGTTCTTC. It translates to CASSPGALFREQFF. This chain connects TRBV18 to TRBJ2-1; possibly TRBD1 for D (5 bases). The CDR3 covers 14 residues. Deletions cut 2 bases from V and 10 bases from J, with 15 bases between. Germline CDR1 KGHSH, CDR2 LQKENI.

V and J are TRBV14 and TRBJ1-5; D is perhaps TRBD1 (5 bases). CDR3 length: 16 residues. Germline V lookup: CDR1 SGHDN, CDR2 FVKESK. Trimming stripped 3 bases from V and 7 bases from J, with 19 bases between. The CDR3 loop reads CASSQEWPQDKQPQHF. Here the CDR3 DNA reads TGTGCCAGCAGCCAGGAGTGGCCTCAGGACAAACAGCCCCAGCATTTT.

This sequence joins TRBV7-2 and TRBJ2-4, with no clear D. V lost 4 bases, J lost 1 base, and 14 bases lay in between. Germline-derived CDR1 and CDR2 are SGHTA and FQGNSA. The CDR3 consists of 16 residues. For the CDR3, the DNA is TGTGCCAGCAGCTCCCGTTTGCTCACCGCCAAAAACATTCAGTACTTC. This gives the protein CASSSRLLTAKNIQYF. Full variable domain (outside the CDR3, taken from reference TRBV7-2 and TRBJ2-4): GAGVSQSPSNKVTEKGKDVELRCDPISGHTALYWYRQSLGQGLEFLIYFQGNSAPDKSGLPSDRFSAERTGGSVSTLTIQRTQQEDSAVYLCASSSRLLTAKNIQYFGAGTRLSVL.

The CDR3 here is CASKEGPYYGYTF. CDR3 bases: TGTGCCAGCAAGGAGGGGCCCTATTATGGCTACACCTTC. V usage is TRBV2 and J usage is TRBJ1-2; maybe TRBD1 (5 bases). The germline CDR1 and CDR2 sequences are SNHLY and FYNNEI. This CDR3 contains 13 residues. V was trimmed by 7 bases and J by 5 bases, leaving 14 bases between them. The variable domain in full, with the rest retrieved from reference TRBV2 and TRBJ1-2, is EPEVTQTPSHQVTQMGQEVILRCVPISNHLYFYWYRQILGQKVEFLVSFYNNEISEKSEIFDDQFSVERPDGSNFTLKIRSTKLEDSAMYFCASKEGPYYGYTFGSGTRLTVV.

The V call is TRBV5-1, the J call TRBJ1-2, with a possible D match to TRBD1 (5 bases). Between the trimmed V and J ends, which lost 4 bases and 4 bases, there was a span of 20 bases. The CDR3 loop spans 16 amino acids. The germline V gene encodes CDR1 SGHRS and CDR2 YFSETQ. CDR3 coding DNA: TGCGCCAGCAGCCCCAGCACGGGGCGAACCCTCTATGGCTACACCTTC. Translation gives CASSPSTGRTLYGYTF.

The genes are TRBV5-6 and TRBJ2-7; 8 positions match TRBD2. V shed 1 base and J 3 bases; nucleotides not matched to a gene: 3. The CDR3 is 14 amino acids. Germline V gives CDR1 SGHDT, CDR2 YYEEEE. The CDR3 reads CASSLSLADYEQYF. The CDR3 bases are TGTGCCAGCAGCTTGTCACTAGCGGACTACGAGCAGTACTTC.

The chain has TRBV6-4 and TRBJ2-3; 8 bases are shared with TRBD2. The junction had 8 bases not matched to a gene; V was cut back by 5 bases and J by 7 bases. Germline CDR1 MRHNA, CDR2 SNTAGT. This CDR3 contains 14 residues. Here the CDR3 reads CASSRRGGPYTQYF. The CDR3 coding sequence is TGTGCCAGCAGTCGTCGGGGGGGCCCATATACGCAGTATTTT.

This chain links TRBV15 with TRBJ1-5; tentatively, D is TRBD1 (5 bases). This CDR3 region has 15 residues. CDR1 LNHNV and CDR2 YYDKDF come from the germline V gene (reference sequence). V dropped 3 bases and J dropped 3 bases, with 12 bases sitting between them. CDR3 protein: CATSSPAGDNQPQHF. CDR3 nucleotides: TGTGCCACCAGCAGCCCGGCGGGGGACAATCAGCCCCAGCATTTT.

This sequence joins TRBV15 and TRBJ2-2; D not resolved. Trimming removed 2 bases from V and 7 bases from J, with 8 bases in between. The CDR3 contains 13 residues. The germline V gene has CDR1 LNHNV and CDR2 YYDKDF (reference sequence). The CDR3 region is CATSRPFDGELFF. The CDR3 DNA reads TGTGCCACCAGCAGACCCTTCGACGGGGAGCTGTTTTTT.

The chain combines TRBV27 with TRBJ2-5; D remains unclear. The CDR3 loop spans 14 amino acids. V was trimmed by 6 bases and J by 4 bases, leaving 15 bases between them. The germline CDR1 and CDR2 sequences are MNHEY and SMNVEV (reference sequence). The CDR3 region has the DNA TGTGCCAGCAGCCGGCTGGGGTTTGGAGAGACCCAGTACTTC. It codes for CASSRLGFGETQYF.

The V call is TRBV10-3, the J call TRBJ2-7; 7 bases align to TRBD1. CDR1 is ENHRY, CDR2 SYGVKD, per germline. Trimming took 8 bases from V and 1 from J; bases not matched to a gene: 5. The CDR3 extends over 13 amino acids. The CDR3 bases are TGTGCCATCTGCCGACAGGGATCCTACGAGCAGTACTTC. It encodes CAICRQGSYEQYF.

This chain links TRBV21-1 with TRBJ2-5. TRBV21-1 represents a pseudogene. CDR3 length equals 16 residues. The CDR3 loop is CASSKAKEGDVRAQYF. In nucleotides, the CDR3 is TGTGCCAGCAGCAAAGCGAAGGAGGGGGATGTGCGGGCCCAGTACTTC.

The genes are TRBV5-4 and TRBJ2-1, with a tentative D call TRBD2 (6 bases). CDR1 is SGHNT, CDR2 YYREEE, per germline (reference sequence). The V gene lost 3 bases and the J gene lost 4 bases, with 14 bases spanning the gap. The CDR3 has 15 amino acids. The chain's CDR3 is CASSYDLATYNEQFF. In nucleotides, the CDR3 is TGTGCCAGCAGCTATGATCTAGCGACGTACAATGAGCAGTTCTTC. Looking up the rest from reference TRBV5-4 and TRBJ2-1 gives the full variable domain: ETGVTQSPTHLIKTRGQQVTLRCSSQSGHNTVSWYQQALGQGPQFIFQYYREEENGRGNFPPRFSGLQFPNYSSELNVNALELDDSALYLCASSYDLATYNEQFFGPGTRLTVL.

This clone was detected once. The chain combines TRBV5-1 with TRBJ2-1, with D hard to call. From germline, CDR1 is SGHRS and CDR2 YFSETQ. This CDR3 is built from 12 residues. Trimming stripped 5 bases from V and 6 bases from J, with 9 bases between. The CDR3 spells CASSPTANEQFF. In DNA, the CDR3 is TGCGCCAGCAGTCCCACCGCCAATGAGCAGTTCTTC.

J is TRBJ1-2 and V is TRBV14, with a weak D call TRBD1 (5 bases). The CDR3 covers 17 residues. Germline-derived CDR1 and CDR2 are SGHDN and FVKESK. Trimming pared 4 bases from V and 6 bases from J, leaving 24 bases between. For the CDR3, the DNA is TGTGCCAGCAGCCCCAAAGGTCCCCGGATCCGGGGGAATGGCTACACCTTC. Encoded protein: CASSPKGPRIRGNGYTF.

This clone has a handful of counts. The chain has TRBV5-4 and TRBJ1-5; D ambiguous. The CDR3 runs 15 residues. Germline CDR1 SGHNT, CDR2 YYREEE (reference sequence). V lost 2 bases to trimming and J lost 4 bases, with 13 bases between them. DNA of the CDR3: TGTGCCAGCAGCTTAGGGCCCGTTGGAAATCAGCCCCAGCATTTT. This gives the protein CASSLGPVGNQPQHF. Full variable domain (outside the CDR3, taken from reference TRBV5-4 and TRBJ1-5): ETGVTQSPTHLIKTRGQQVTLRCSSQSGHNTVSWYQQALGQGPQFIFQYYREEENGRGNFPPRFSGLQFPNYSSELNVNALELDDSALYLCASSLGPVGNQPQHFGDGTRLSIL.

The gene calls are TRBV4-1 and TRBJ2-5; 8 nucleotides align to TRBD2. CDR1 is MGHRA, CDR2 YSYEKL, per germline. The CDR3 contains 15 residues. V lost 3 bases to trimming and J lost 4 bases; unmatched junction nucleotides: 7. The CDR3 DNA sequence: TGCGCCAGCAGCCAGATTGCGGGGGGCGGAGAGACCCAGTACTTC. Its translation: CASSQIAGGGETQYF.

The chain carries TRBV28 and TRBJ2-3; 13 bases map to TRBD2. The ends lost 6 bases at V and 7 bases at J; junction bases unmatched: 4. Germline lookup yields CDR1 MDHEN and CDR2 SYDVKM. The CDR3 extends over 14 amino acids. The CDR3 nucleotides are TGTGCCAGCAGAACTAGCGGGGGGGTCAATACGCAGTATTTT. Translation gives CASRTSGGVNTQYF.

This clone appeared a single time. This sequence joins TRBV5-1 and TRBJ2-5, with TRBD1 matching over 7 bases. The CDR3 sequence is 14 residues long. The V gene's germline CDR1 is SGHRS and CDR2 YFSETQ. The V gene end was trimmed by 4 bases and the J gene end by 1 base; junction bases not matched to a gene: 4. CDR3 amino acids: CASSGDSLQETQYF. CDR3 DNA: TGCGCCAGCAGCGGGGACAGCCTCCAAGAGACCCAGTACTTC.

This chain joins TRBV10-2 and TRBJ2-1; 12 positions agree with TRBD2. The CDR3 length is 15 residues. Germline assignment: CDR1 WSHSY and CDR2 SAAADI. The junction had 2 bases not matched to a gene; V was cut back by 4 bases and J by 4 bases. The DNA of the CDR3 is TGCGCCAGCAGTGTAACTAGCGGGGGGTACAATGAGCAGTTCTTC. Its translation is CASSVTSGGYNEQFF.

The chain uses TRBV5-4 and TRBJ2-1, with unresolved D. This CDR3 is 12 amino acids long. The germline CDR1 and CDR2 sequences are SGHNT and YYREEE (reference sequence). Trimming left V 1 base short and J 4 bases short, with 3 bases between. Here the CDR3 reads CASSLSYNEQFF. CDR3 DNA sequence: TGTGCCAGCAGCTTGAGTTACAATGAGCAGTTCTTC.

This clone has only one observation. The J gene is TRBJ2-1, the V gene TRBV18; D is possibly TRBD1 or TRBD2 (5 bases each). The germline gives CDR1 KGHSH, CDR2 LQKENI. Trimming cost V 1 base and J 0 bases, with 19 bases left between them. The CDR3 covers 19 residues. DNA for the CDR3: TGTGCCAGCTCACCACTGGGGGTGGGCGCGGTGAGCTCCTACAATGAGCAGTTCTTC. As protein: CASSPLGVGAVSSYNEQFF.

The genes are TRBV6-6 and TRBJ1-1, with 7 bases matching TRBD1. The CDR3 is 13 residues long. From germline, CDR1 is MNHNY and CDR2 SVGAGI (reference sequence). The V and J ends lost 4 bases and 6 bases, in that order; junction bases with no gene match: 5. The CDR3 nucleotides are TGTGCCAGCAGTTCCAGGGGGGGCGCTGAAGCTTTCTTT. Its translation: CASSSRGGAEAFF.

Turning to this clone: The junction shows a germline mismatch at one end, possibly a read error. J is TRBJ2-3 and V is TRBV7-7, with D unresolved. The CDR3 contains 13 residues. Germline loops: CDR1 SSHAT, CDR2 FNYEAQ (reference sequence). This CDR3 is CASSLERSDTQYF. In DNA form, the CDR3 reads TGTGCTAGCAGCTTAGAGAGATCAGATACGCAGTATTTT.